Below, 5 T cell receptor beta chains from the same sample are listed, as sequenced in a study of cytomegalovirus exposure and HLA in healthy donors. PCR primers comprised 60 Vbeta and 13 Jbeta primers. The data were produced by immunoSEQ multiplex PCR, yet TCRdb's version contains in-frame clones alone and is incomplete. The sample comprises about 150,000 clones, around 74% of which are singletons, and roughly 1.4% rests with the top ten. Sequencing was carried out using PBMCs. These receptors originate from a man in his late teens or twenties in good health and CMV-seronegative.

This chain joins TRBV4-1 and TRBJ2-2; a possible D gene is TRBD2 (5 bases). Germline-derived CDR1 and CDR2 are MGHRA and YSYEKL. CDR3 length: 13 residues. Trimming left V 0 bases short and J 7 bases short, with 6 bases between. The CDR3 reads CASSQERVGELFF. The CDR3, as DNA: TGCGCCAGCAGCCAAGAGAGGGTCGGGGAGCTGTTTTTT.

CDR3 in amino acids: CASSSPTQAPNTGELFF. The CDR3 DNA reads as TGTGCCAGCAGCTCACCAACCCAGGCGCCGAACACCGGGGAGCTGTTTTTT. V usage is TRBV7-8 and J usage is TRBJ2-2; D uncertain. The CDR3 runs 17 residues. Looked up from germline, CDR1 is SGHVS and CDR2 is FQNEAQ. Trimming pared 4 bases from V and 0 bases from J, leaving 15 bases between.

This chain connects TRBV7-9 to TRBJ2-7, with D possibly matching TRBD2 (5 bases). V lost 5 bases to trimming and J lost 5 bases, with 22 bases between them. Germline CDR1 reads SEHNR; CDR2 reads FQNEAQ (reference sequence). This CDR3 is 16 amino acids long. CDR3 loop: CASSHDVWGSGNEQYF. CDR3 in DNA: TGTGCCAGCAGCCACGACGTGTGGGGTTCGGGGAACGAGCAGTACTTC.

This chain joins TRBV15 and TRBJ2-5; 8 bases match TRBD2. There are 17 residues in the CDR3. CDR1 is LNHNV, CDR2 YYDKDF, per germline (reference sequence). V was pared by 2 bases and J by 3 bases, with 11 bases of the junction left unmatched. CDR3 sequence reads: CATSRSGGSANEETQYF. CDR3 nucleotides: TGTGCCACCAGCAGAAGCGGGGGCTCGGCGAATGAAGAGACCCAGTACTTC.

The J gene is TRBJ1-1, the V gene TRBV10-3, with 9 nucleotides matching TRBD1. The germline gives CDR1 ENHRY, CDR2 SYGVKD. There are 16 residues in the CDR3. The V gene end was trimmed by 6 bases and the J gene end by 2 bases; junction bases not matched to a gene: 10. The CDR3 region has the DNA TGTGCCATCAGAACCGGGACAGGGAGAGGCAACACTGAAGCTTTCTTT. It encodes CAIRTGTGRGNTEAFF.